This is a list of T cell receptor beta chains from one sample in a study of PD-1 blockade in classical Hodgkin lymphoma. Clones were sequenced by immunoSEQ multiplex PCR, and TCRdb holds only the in-frame ones, with some missing. The repertoire holds 100,000 to 120,000 clones, with more than 70% as singletons. Sequencing used peripheral blood mononuclear cells (PBMCs), obtained before the fourth cycle of nivolumab. The receptors were sampled from a human donor with classical Hodgkin lymphoma. Both conserved end residues are part of each CDR3. The D gene is left open where the match is weak. The size field is filled for only some rows; it gives once, few, many or a size class.

abundance: .
v_gene: TRBV29-1
j_gene: TRBJ2-7
d_gene: .
CDR3nt: TGCAGCGTTGAGGGGGGTGACAGGTTTCAGTACTTC
CDR3aa: CSVEGGDRFQYF

abundance: .
v_gene: TRBV12-2
j_gene: TRBJ2-7
d_gene: .
CDR3nt: TGTGCAAGTCGCTTAGCATTTTCCGGCCAGACCTCCTACGAGCAGTACTTC
CDR3aa: CASRLAFSGQTSYEQYF

abundance: .
v_gene: TRBV19
j_gene: TRBJ1-4
d_gene: .
CDR3nt: TGTGCCAGTAGTATTTATCGACCAACTAATGAAAAACTGTTTTTT
CDR3aa: CASSIYRPTNEKLFF

abundance: .
v_gene: TRBV5-1
j_gene: TRBJ2-1
d_gene: TRBD2
CDR3nt: TGCGCCAGCAGCGAACTAGCGGGAGGGAGCTCGTACAATGAGCAGTTCTTC
CDR3aa: CASSELAGGSSYNEQFF

abundance: .
v_gene: TRBV10-1
j_gene: TRBJ1-1
d_gene: .
CDR3nt: TGCGCCAGCACCTTACAGCCCTGGAGTGAAGCTTTCTTT
CDR3aa: CASTLQPWSEAFF

abundance: .
v_gene: TRBV6-1
j_gene: TRBJ2-1
d_gene: .
CDR3nt: TGTGCCAGCAGTTTCTCTCTTGGGTACAATGAGCAGTTCTTC
CDR3aa: CASSFSLGYNEQFF

abundance: .
v_gene: TRBV9
j_gene: TRBJ1-1
d_gene: .
CDR3nt: TGTGCCAGCAGCTCACCCACCGGGGCCACTGAAGCTTTCTTT
CDR3aa: CASSSPTGATEAFF

abundance: .
v_gene: TRBV5-1
j_gene: TRBJ2-3
d_gene: .
CDR3nt: TGCGCCAGCAGCGATCCCCTACGAGGGGAGGATACGCAGTATTTT
CDR3aa: CASSDPLRGEDTQYF

abundance: .
v_gene: TRBV27
j_gene: TRBJ2-3
d_gene: .
CDR3nt: TGTGCCAGCAGTCTCGATTTAGGAGGAGATACGCAGTATTTT
CDR3aa: CASSLDLGGDTQYF

abundance: .
v_gene: TRBV19
j_gene: TRBJ2-7
d_gene: TRBD1
CDR3nt: TGTGCCAGTAGTTTGATACAGGGGCGCGAGCAGTACTTC
CDR3aa: CASSLIQGREQYF

abundance: .
v_gene: TRBV5-1
j_gene: TRBJ2-1
d_gene: .
CDR3nt: TGCGCCAGCAGCTTGGTGCGCGGGGACAATGAGCAGTTCTTC
CDR3aa: CASSLVRGDNEQFF

abundance: .
v_gene: TRBV25-1
j_gene: TRBJ1-2
d_gene: .
CDR3nt: TGTGCCAGCAGTGAAGGGGGCCAGATCTATGGCTACACCTTC
CDR3aa: CASSEGGQIYGYTF

abundance: .
v_gene: TRBV15
j_gene: TRBJ2-7
d_gene: .
CDR3nt: TGTGCCACCAGTGGGGACACCCACAGCTCCTACGAGCAGTACTTC
CDR3aa: CATSGDTHSSYEQYF

abundance: .
v_gene: TRBV18
j_gene: TRBJ1-4
d_gene: TRBD1
CDR3nt: TGTGCCAGCTCACCAAATCCAGGGGGTAATGAAAAACTGTTTTTT
CDR3aa: CASSPNPGGNEKLFF

abundance: .
v_gene: TRBV5-1
j_gene: TRBJ2-7
d_gene: .
CDR3nt: TGCGCCAGCAGCTTGGAGGGCAGGGGAGTATACGGGTCCTACGAGCAGTACTTC
CDR3aa: CASSLEGRGVYGSYEQYF

abundance: .
v_gene: TRBV5-5
j_gene: TRBJ2-7
d_gene: TRBD1
CDR3nt: TGTGCCAGCAGCTTGGGGCCGGGACAGTCCTACGAGCAGTACTTC
CDR3aa: CASSLGPGQSYEQYF

abundance: .
v_gene: TRBV2
j_gene: TRBJ2-1
d_gene: .
CDR3nt: TGTGCCAGCAGTGCTTCCACCAGGTCCAATGAGCAGTTCTTC
CDR3aa: CASSASTRSNEQFF

abundance: .
v_gene: TRBV11-2
j_gene: TRBJ2-1
d_gene: .
CDR3nt: TGTGCCAGCAGTGTACTACGTGGCAGGGGTGGCAATGAGCAGTTCTTC
CDR3aa: CASSVLRGRGGNEQFF

abundance: few
v_gene: TRBV9
j_gene: TRBJ1-5
d_gene: .
CDR3nt: TGTGCCAGCAGCCCCCGTTCAGAACAGCCCCAGCATTTT
CDR3aa: CASSPRSEQPQHF

abundance: .
v_gene: TRBV29-1
j_gene: TRBJ2-2
d_gene: .
CDR3nt: TGCAGCGTTGAAGTACAGACTAACACCGGGGAGCTGTTTTTT
CDR3aa: CSVEVQTNTGELFF

abundance: .
v_gene: TRBV4-1
j_gene: TRBJ2-7
d_gene: .
CDR3nt: TGCGCCAGCAGCCAAACCCCGGGCCACAGCTCCTACGAGCAGTACTTC
CDR3aa: CASSQTPGHSSYEQYF

abundance: .
v_gene: TRBV5-1
j_gene: TRBJ2-3
d_gene: TRBD1
CDR3nt: TGCGCCAGCAGCTCAGGGACAGCTAACTCCGATACGCAGTATTTT
CDR3aa: CASSSGTANSDTQYF

abundance: .
v_gene: TRBV11-2
j_gene: TRBJ2-2
d_gene: TRBD1
CDR3nt: TGTGCCAGCAGCCGCGGGACAGGGATGGGCACCGGGGAGCTGTTTTTT
CDR3aa: CASSRGTGMGTGELFF

abundance: few
v_gene: TRBV18
j_gene: TRBJ2-7
d_gene: .
CDR3nt: TGTGCCAGCTCACCAGGGGGGTCATCCCACGAGCAGTACTTC
CDR3aa: CASSPGGSSHEQYF

abundance: .
v_gene: TRBV29-1
j_gene: TRBJ2-6
d_gene: .
CDR3nt: TGCAGCGTCGCATTCGGGAGCTCTGGGGCCAACGCCCTGACTTTC
CDR3aa: CSVAFGSSGANALTF

abundance: .
v_gene: TRBV5-1
j_gene: TRBJ2-3
d_gene: .
CDR3nt: TGCGCCAGCAGCTTCGACACACGCACAGATACGCAGTATTTT
CDR3aa: CASSFDTRTDTQYF

abundance: .
v_gene: TRBV2
j_gene: TRBJ1-5
d_gene: TRBD1
CDR3nt: TGTGCCAGCAACCAAAGACAGGGGAATCAGCCCCAGCATTTT
CDR3aa: CASNQRQGNQPQHF

abundance: .
v_gene: TRBV7-2
j_gene: TRBJ2-7
d_gene: .
CDR3nt: TGTGCCAGCAGCATGAGCTCCTACGAGCAGTACTTC
CDR3aa: CASSMSSYEQYF

abundance: .
v_gene: TRBV27
j_gene: TRBJ1-5
d_gene: TRBD1
CDR3nt: TGTGCCAGCAGTCCACAGGGGGCCTTTAGCAATCAGCCCCAGCATTTT
CDR3aa: CASSPQGAFSNQPQHF

abundance: .
v_gene: TRBV6-5
j_gene: TRBJ2-3
d_gene: TRBD1
CDR3nt: TGTGCCAGCAGTTACGCCAGGGGGCGCACAGATACGCAGTATTTT
CDR3aa: CASSYARGRTDTQYF

abundance: .
v_gene: TRBV30
j_gene: TRBJ1-1
d_gene: .
CDR3nt: TGTGCCTGGAGTGTAGGGGTGGGGGACACTGAAGCTTTCTTT
CDR3aa: CAWSVGVGDTEAFF

abundance: .
v_gene: TRBV4-1
j_gene: TRBJ2-3
d_gene: .
CDR3nt: TGCGCCAGCAGCCAAGGGAACCCCAAGGCAGATACGCAGTATTTT
CDR3aa: CASSQGNPKADTQYF

abundance: .
v_gene: TRBV30
j_gene: TRBJ2-5
d_gene: .
CDR3nt: TGTGCCTGGAGCCGGGACCGGCGCATCCAAGAGACCCAGTACTTC
CDR3aa: CAWSRDRRIQETQYF

abundance: .
v_gene: TRBV6-5
j_gene: TRBJ1-5
d_gene: .
CDR3nt: TGTGCCAGCAGTTATGCACATCAGCCCCAGCATTTT
CDR3aa: CASSYAHQPQHF

abundance: .
v_gene: TRBV6-1
j_gene: TRBJ1-5
d_gene: .
CDR3nt: TGTGCCAGCAGTGACTACAGCAATCAGCCCCAGCATTTT
CDR3aa: CASSDYSNQPQHF

abundance: .
v_gene: TRBV7-6
j_gene: TRBJ1-3
d_gene: .
CDR3nt: TGTGCCAGCAGCTTTGGTATCGTCGAAAGCTCTGGAAACACCATATATTTT
CDR3aa: CASSFGIVESSGNTIYF

abundance: .
v_gene: TRBV7-2
j_gene: TRBJ2-3
d_gene: .
CDR3nt: TGTGCCAGCAGCCTCACGGGGCTGATCCCAGATACGCAGTATTTT
CDR3aa: CASSLTGLIPDTQYF

abundance: .
v_gene: TRBV6-1
j_gene: TRBJ1-5
d_gene: .
CDR3nt: TGTGCCAGCATGACTGGCAATCAGCCCCAGCATTTT
CDR3aa: CASMTGNQPQHF

abundance: .
v_gene: TRBV19
j_gene: TRBJ2-3
d_gene: .
CDR3nt: TGTGCCAGTAGTATTGCGGTGTCAGATACGCAGTATTTT
CDR3aa: CASSIAVSDTQYF

abundance: .
v_gene: TRBV12-5
j_gene: TRBJ2-7
d_gene: .
CDR3nt: TGTGCTAGTGGTCCCCCCGACAGGTTCGGACCCTACGAGCAGTACTTC
CDR3aa: CASGPPDRFGPYEQYF

abundance: .
v_gene: TRBV27
j_gene: TRBJ1-5
d_gene: TRBD1
CDR3nt: TGTGCCAGCAGTTTGGGGGGACAGGGAGGTCAGCCCCAGCATTTT
CDR3aa: CASSLGGQGGQPQHF

abundance: .
v_gene: TRBV7-9
j_gene: TRBJ2-5
d_gene: .
CDR3nt: TGTGCCAGCAGCTTTCCAGGGGACCCGGAGACCCAGTACTTC
CDR3aa: CASSFPGDPETQYF

abundance: .
v_gene: TRBV6-1
j_gene: TRBJ1-2
d_gene: .
CDR3nt: TGTGCCAGCAGTCCGAGGGAAGCTGGCTACACCTTC
CDR3aa: CASSPREAGYTF

abundance: .
v_gene: TRBV6-6
j_gene: TRBJ2-7
d_gene: .
CDR3nt: TGTGCCAGCAGTTACTCGACGGGGGTCCCGCAGTACTTC
CDR3aa: CASSYSTGVPQYF

abundance: .
v_gene: TRBV28
j_gene: TRBJ1-5
d_gene: .
CDR3nt: TGTGCCAGCAGAACCCAGGGGACTAATCAGCCCCAGCATTTT
CDR3aa: CASRTQGTNQPQHF

abundance: .
v_gene: TRBV4-1
j_gene: TRBJ1-4
d_gene: .
CDR3nt: TGCGCCAGCAGCCAAGATGCCCTAACAACTAATGAAAAACTGTTTTTT
CDR3aa: CASSQDALTTNEKLFF

abundance: .
v_gene: TRBV9
j_gene: TRBJ2-1
d_gene: TRBD1
CDR3nt: TGTGCCAGCAGCAACAATCTTGACAGGGTTGAGCAGTTCTTC
CDR3aa: CASSNNLDRVEQFF

abundance: .
v_gene: TRBV28
j_gene: TRBJ2-7
d_gene: TRBD1
CDR3nt: TGTGCCAGCAGTTTATACAGGGGGAGCTCCTACGAGCAGTACTTC
CDR3aa: CASSLYRGSSYEQYF

abundance: .
v_gene: TRBV7-2
j_gene: TRBJ1-5
d_gene: TRBD1
CDR3nt: TGTGCCAGCAGCTTAGTCGGGACAGAAAATCAGCCCCAGCATTTT
CDR3aa: CASSLVGTENQPQHF

abundance: .
v_gene: TRBV29-1
j_gene: TRBJ1-2
d_gene: .
CDR3nt: TGCAGCGTTGAAGGGGTGGAGGGGCTCCGCTATGGCTACACCTTC
CDR3aa: CSVEGVEGLRYGYTF

abundance: .
v_gene: TRBV29-1
j_gene: TRBJ2-3
d_gene: .
CDR3nt: TGCAGCGTTGAAGGTGGGAGTACGGTTCGAACGCAGTATTTT
CDR3aa: CSVEGGSTVRTQYF